These 28 T cell receptor beta chains were sequenced from one sample in a study of blood T cell repertoires in COVID-19. Using immunoSEQ multiplex PCR, the repertoire was profiled, and TCRdb retains in-frame clones only, with some absent. The data hold 150,000 to 200,000 clones, with roughly 93% observed a single time. The source material was peripheral blood. The receptors were gathered from a man between 18 and 35 years old with acute or convalescent COVID-19.

V usage is TRBV27 and J usage is TRBJ1-6; 8 bases align to TRBD1. From germline, CDR1 is MNHEY and CDR2 SMNVEV (reference sequence). The CDR3 sequence is 16 residues long. Trimming took 5 bases from V and 9 from J; bases not matched to a gene: 12. The chain's CDR3 is CASSPRGQGRSSPLHF. The CDR3 DNA reads TGTGCCAGCAGTCCCCGAGGACAGGGAAGAAGTTCACCCCTCCACTTT.

The sample holds one count of this clone. The genes are TRBV11-3 and TRBJ1-1; no clear D gene. Trimming took off 5 bases at V and 0 bases at J, with 7 bases between the two ends. Germline values: CDR1 SGHNT, CDR2 YENEEA. The CDR3 covers 13 residues. The CDR3 nucleotides are TGTGCCAGCAGCCTAACAGTGAACACTGAAGCTTTCTTT. It codes for CASSLTVNTEAFF. Looking up the rest from reference TRBV11-3 and TRBJ1-1 gives the full variable domain: EAGVVQSPRYKIIEKKQPVAFWCNPISGHNTLYWYLQNLGQGPELLIRYENEEAVDDSQLPKDRFSAERLKGVDSTLKIQPAELGDSAVYLCASSLTVNTEAFFGQGTRLTVV.

This clone was seen a few times. The chain recombines TRBV24-1 with TRBJ2-2, with D maybe TRBD1 (5 bases). Germline loops: CDR1 KGHDR, CDR2 SFDVKD. V lost 8 bases, J lost 1 base, and 10 bases lay in between. The length of the CDR3 is 14 residues. In DNA, the CDR3 is TGTGCCACCAAGGGGCAGGGGAACACCGGGGAGCTGTTTTTT. Its protein product is CATKGQGNTGELFF.

The J gene is TRBJ1-1, the V gene TRBV2; D not certain. Germline V lookup: CDR1 SNHLY, CDR2 FYNNEI. Trimming took 3 bases from V and 7 from J, leaving 9 bases between them. CDR3 length equals 12 residues. CDR3 loop: CASSDTAHEAFF. CDR3 coding DNA: TGTGCCAGCAGTGATACAGCACATGAAGCTTTCTTT.

This clone was picked up a small number of times. The rearrangement links TRBV27 to TRBJ1-5; TRBD1 aligns across 8 bases. The germline V gene has CDR1 MNHEY and CDR2 SMNVEV (reference sequence). Trimming cost V 0 bases and J 2 bases; bases outside gene matches: 9. The CDR3 is 18 residues long. CDR3 sequence: CASSLSPGQGGGNQPQHF. The CDR3 DNA reads as TGTGCCAGCAGTTTATCCCCTGGACAGGGAGGAGGCAATCAGCCCCAGCATTTT.

CDR3 region: CASSVGTNQPQHF. The CDR3 DNA sequence: TGTGCCAGCAGCGTAGGGACAAATCAGCCCCAGCATTTT. The rearrangement links TRBV9 to TRBJ1-5, with D possibly being TRBD1 (5 bases). The germline V gene has CDR1 SGDLS and CDR2 YYNGEE. Trimming shortened V by 0 bases and J by 4 bases, and 5 bases separated the two germline ends. The CDR3 covers 13 residues. The full variable domain, its missing parts supplied by reference TRBV9 and TRBJ1-5, is DSGVTQTPKHLITATGQRVTLRCSPRSGDLSVYWYQQSLDQGLQFLIQYYNGEERAKGNILERFSAQQFPDLHSELNLSSLELGDSALYFCASSVGTNQPQHFGDGTRLSIL.

The chain joins TRBV27 to TRBJ1-1, with TRBD1 matching 10 bases. J gave up 4 bases and V 7 bases, and 6 bases lay outside the gene matches. The CDR3 covers 14 residues. Germline V gene sequence: CDR1 MNHEY, CDR2 SMNVEV (reference sequence). DNA for the CDR3: TGTGCCAGCATAAGGGACAGGGGAGGCACTGAAGCTTTCTTT. Its protein is CASIRDRGGTEAFF.

In DNA, the CDR3 is TGTGCCAGTAGTATCAGTTCCAGCTCCTACGAGCAGTACTTC. This gives the protein CASSISSSSYEQYF. V and J are TRBV19 and TRBJ2-7; D uncertain. The CDR3 is made up of 14 amino acids. In germline, CDR1 is LNHDA, CDR2 SQIVND (reference sequence). Trimming took off 3 bases at V and 0 bases at J, with 9 bases between the two ends.

This rearrangement joins TRBV19 to TRBJ1-2; possibly TRBD1 for D (6 bases). V gave up 8 bases and J gave up 4 bases, with 17 bases separating them. CDR3 size: 14 residues. Looked up from germline, CDR1 is LNHDA and CDR2 is SQIVND (reference sequence). CDR3 DNA sequence: TGTGCCAGTTCAAACGGGCCGACAGGCTATGGCTACACCTTC. Translation gives CASSNGPTGYGYTF. Drawing the rest from reference TRBV19 and TRBJ1-2, the complete variable domain is DGGITQSPKYLFRKEGQNVTLSCEQNLNHDAMYWYRQDPGQGLRLIYYSQIVNDFQKGDIAEGYSVSREKKESFPLTVTSAQKNPTAFYLCASSNGPTGYGYTFGSGTRLTVV.

This clone was seen just once. The chain carries TRBV5-1 and TRBJ2-5; weak D call: TRBD1 (6 bases). Trimming removed 0 bases at V and 5 bases at J, with 17 bases between. Germline values: CDR1 SGHRS, CDR2 YFSETQ. The CDR3 extends over 16 amino acids. As DNA, the CDR3 is TGCGCCAGCAGCTTGGAGACAGGAAATTCCATGGAGACCCAGTACTTC. Its protein is CASSLETGNSMETQYF. Variable domain in full (rest from reference TRBV5-1 and TRBJ2-5): KAGVTQTPRYLIKTRGQQVTLSCSPISGHRSVSWYQQTPGQGLQFLFEYFSETQRNKGNFPGRFSGRQFSNSRSEMNVSTLELGDSALYLCASSLETGNSMETQYFGPGTRLLVL.

V usage is TRBV27 and J usage is TRBJ1-5; D possibly corresponds to TRBD1 (6 bases). The CDR3 is made up of 15 amino acids. The V gene lost 3 bases and the J gene lost 5 bases, with 14 bases spanning the gap. The germline V gene encodes CDR1 MNHEY and CDR2 SMNVEV (reference sequence). CDR3 DNA: TGTGCCAGCAGTTTCGGCAGGGGCCTGGATCAGCCCCAGCATTTT. This sequence encodes CASSFGRGLDQPQHF.

V and J are TRBV6-5 and TRBJ2-1, with D uncertain. This CDR3 is built from 14 residues. The ends were cut back, 0 bases at V and 4 bases at J, with 7 bases in the middle. CDR1 MNHEY and CDR2 SVGAGI come from the germline V gene. The CDR3 DNA follows: TGTGCCAGCAGTTACTCGCCAGATTACAATGAGCAGTTCTTC. It codes for CASSYSPDYNEQFF.

V and J are TRBV24-1 and TRBJ1-2, with no clear D. The germline V and J ends were trimmed by 4 bases and 4 bases, with 9 bases remaining between them. This CDR3 has 13 residues. CDR1 is KGHDR and CDR2 is SFDVKD in the germline V gene. This chain's CDR3 is CATSEQHFYGYTF. The CDR3 nucleotides are TGTGCCACCAGTGAACAGCATTTCTATGGCTACACCTTC.

This chain joins TRBV7-6 and TRBJ1-4; D possibly corresponds to TRBD1 (5 bases). CDR1 and CDR2 (germline): SGHVS, FNYEAQ. The V end was cut by 1 base, the J end by 5 bases, with 11 bases between. The CDR3 loop spans 15 amino acids. CDR3 in DNA: TGTGCCAGCAGCTTAGGCCCCAAGGGGAATGAAAAACTGTTTTTT. Translation gives CASSLGPKGNEKLFF.

The CDR3 loop is CASSLDRETEAFF. CDR3 in DNA: TGTGCCAGCAGTCTGGACAGGGAGACTGAAGCTTTCTTT. The V gene is TRBV12-3 or TRBV12-4, the J gene TRBJ1-1; TRBD1 agrees at 8 bases. The ends lost 5 bases at V and 5 bases at J; junction bases unmatched: 4. The CDR3 consists of 13 residues.

The rearrangement joins TRBV7-9 to TRBJ2-7; the match to TRBD1 covers 7 bases. The CDR3 consists of 14 residues. Germline V gene sequence: CDR1 SEHNR, CDR2 FQNEAQ (reference sequence). The ends lost 3 bases at V and 0 bases at J; junction bases unmatched: 2. CDR3 nucleotides: TGTGCCAGCAGCTTGGGACAGCTCTCCTACGAGCAGTACTTC. As protein: CASSLGQLSYEQYF.

This clone has a single count. The chain carries TRBV6-6 and TRBJ2-7; D perhaps matches TRBD1 (5 bases). This CDR3 spans 13 amino acids. The germline V and J ends were trimmed by 5 bases and 6 bases, with 14 bases remaining between them. The germline V gene has CDR1 MNHNY and CDR2 SVGAGI (reference sequence). The CDR3 reads CASSHHSRAEQYF. The CDR3 nucleotides are TGTGCCAGCAGTCACCACTCCAGGGCCGAGCAGTACTTC.

This chain joins TRBV2 and TRBJ1-4; TRBD1 might be the D (5 bases). V was shortened by 3 bases and J by 7 bases, with 12 bases between the two germline ends. The CDR3 spans 14 residues. Germline V lookup: CDR1 SNHLY, CDR2 FYNNEI. The CDR3 DNA sequence: TGTGCCAGCAGTGAGGGCAGGGAGGCTGAAAAACTGTTTTTT. The encoded protein is CASSEGREAEKLFF.

The chain couples TRBV9 to TRBJ1-5, with TRBD1 matching 7 bases. Looked up from germline, CDR1 is SGDLS and CDR2 is YYNGEE. The length of the CDR3 is 15 residues. With 0 bases clipped from V and 6 bases from J, the junction kept 6 bases outside the gene matches. CDR3 DNA sequence: TGTGCCAGCAGCGTAGGAACAGGGGCCGGTCAGCCCCAGCATTTT. Protein: CASSVGTGAGQPQHF.

The V call is TRBV5-4, the J call TRBJ2-7, with a possible D match to TRBD2 (6 bases). This CDR3 contains 14 residues. Trimming took off 4 bases at V and 11 bases at J, with 22 bases between the two ends. Per germline, CDR1 SGHNT and CDR2 YYREEE (reference sequence). For the CDR3, the DNA is TGTGCCAGCAGCCGTGGGACTTCTAGGTTGTGGGAGTACTTC. Residues: CASSRGTSRLWEYF.

The chain combines TRBV28 with TRBJ1-3; 12 bases map to TRBD1. The germline V gene encodes CDR1 MDHEN and CDR2 SYDVKM. Trimming cost V 8 bases and J 4 bases; bases outside gene matches: 0. The CDR3 sequence is 13 residues long. This CDR3 is CASGTGGGNTIYF. CDR3 DNA: TGTGCCAGCGGGACAGGGGGCGGAAACACCATATATTTT.

The chain links TRBV5-5 to TRBJ1-5, with 7 positions matching TRBD1. Germline CDR1 reads SGHKS; CDR2 reads YYEKEE (reference sequence). The CDR3 is 19 amino acids. The V segment lost 0 bases and the J segment 6 bases; nucleotides outside the gene matches: 18. The CDR3 DNA reads as TGTGCCAGCAGCTTGGCCGAAGTGCGGCCAGGGGGTAGGGGTCAGCCCCAGCATTTT. This gives the protein CASSLAEVRPGGRGQPQHF.

The chain links TRBV7-8 to TRBJ1-4; 7 positions match TRBD1. Germline lookup yields CDR1 SGHVS and CDR2 FQNEAQ. This CDR3 comprises 18 residues. V was clipped by 3 bases and J by 0 bases; unmatched bases: 10. The chain's CDR3 is CASSFPRDSRATNEKLFF. DNA of the CDR3: TGTGCCAGCAGCTTCCCGCGGGACAGCCGAGCAACTAATGAAAAACTGTTTTTT.

The chain carries TRBV19 and TRBJ1-4; possibly TRBD1 for D (6 bases). The CDR3 is made up of 15 amino acids. Deletions cut 4 bases from V and 5 bases from J, with 14 bases between. In germline, CDR1 is LNHDA, CDR2 SQIVND (reference sequence). The CDR3 is CASSTWDISNEKLFF. The CDR3 DNA reads as TGTGCCAGTAGTACCTGGGACATTTCGAATGAAAAACTGTTTTTT. Full variable domain (outside the CDR3, taken from reference TRBV19 and TRBJ1-4): DGGITQSPKYLFRKEGQNVTLSCEQNLNHDAMYWYRQDPGQGLRLIYYSQIVNDFQKGDIAEGYSVSREKKESFPLTVTSAQKNPTAFYLCASSTWDISNEKLFFGSGTQLSVL.

This chain joins TRBV5-3 and TRBJ1-2; D not resolved. TRBV5-3 is classed as an ORF, of uncertain function. The CDR3 covers 16 residues. Between the trimmed V and J ends, which lost 2 bases and 7 bases, there was a span of 21 bases. DNA of the CDR3: TGTGCCAGAAGCTTACGTGTTAGGCCTCAGCTAGGTGGCTACACCTTC. Protein sequence: CARSLRVRPQLGGYTF.

Here the CDR3 reads CAWRRNSNQPQHF. For the CDR3, the DNA is TGTGCCTGGAGGCGGAATAGCAATCAGCCCCAGCATTTT. The chain recombines TRBV30 with TRBJ1-5, with unresolved D. The CDR3 consists of 13 residues. V was shortened by 3 bases and J by 0 bases, with 6 bases between the two germline ends. Germline V gives CDR1 GTSNPN, CDR2 SVGIG (reference sequence).

The chain carries TRBV7-9 and TRBJ1-2; the D is unclear. V was shortened by 1 base and J by 1 base, with 13 bases between the two germline ends. Germline V CDR1 and CDR2: SEHNR, FQNEAQ (reference sequence). This CDR3 region has 16 residues. The CDR3 DNA reads as TGTGCCAGCAGCTTAGATATGTGGGCCTATAACTATGGCTACACCTTC. This encodes CASSLDMWAYNYGYTF.

The chain links TRBV18 to TRBJ1-6; D is perhaps TRBD1 (6 bases). Germline V gives CDR1 KGHSH, CDR2 LQKENI. The V and J ends lost 5 bases and 5 bases respectively, with 13 bases between them. The CDR3 is 15 residues long. CDR3 nucleotide sequence: TGTGCCAGCTCAACCGGGACACACAATAATTCACCCCTCCACTTT. Translated: CASSTGTHNNSPLHF.